This T cell receptor (beta chain) was retrieved from a study of T cells of healthy individuals. A single record per CDR3 protein comes from TCRdb applying MiXCR to the 5' RACE reads. The profile covers 95,000 to 100,000 distinct CDR3 sequences, with under 20% appearing a single time and roughly 6.2% taken by the ten largest. The CDR3 has 13 residues. The germline V gene encodes CDR1 DFQATT and CDR2 SNEGSKA (reference sequence). V lost 0 bases and J lost 5, with 8 bases in between. This clonotype was picked up many times. The chain joins TRBV20-1 to TRBJ2-1; perhaps TRBD2 as D (5 bases). This sequence was found in a human donor in good health. The CDR3 DNA reads TGCAGTGCTAGAGATCAGAGGGACAATGAGCAGTTCTTC. It encodes CSARDQRDNEQFF.